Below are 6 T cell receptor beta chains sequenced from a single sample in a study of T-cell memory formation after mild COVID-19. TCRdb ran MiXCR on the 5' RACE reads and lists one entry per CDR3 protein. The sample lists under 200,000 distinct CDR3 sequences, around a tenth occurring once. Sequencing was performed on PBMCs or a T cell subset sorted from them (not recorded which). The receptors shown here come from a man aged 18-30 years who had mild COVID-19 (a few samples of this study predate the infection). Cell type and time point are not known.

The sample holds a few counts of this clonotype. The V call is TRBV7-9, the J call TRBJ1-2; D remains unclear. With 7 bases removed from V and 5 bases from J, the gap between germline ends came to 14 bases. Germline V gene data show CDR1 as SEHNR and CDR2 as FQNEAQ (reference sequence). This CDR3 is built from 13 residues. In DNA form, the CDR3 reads TGTGCCAGCAATTTAGGGTCGCTATATGGCTACACCTTC. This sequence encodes CASNLGSLYGYTF.

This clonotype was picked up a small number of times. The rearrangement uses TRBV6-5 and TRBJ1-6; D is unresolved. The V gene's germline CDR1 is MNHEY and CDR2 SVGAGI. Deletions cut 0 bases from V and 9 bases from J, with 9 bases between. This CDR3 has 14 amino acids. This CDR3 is CASSYSMRVSPLHF. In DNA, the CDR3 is TGTGCCAGCAGTTACTCGATGAGGGTTTCACCCCTCCACTTT.

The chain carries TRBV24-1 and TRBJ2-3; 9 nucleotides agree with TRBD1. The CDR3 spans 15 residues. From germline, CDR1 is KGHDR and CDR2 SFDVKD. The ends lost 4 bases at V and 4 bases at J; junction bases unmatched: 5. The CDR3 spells CATSEGTGIPDTQYF. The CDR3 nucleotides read TGTGCCACCAGTGAGGGGACAGGGATCCCAGATACGCAGTATTTT.

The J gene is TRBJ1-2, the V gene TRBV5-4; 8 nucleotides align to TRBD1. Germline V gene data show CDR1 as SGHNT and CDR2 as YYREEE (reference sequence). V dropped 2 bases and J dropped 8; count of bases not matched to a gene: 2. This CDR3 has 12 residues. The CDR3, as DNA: TGTGCCAGCAGCTTCGACAGGGGAGGCTACACCTTC. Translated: CASSFDRGGYTF.

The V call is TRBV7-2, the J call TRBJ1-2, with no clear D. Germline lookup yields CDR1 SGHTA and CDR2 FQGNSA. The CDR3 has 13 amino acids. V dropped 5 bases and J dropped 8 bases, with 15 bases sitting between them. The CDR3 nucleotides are TGTGCCAGCAGCCTCCGAAGGTATAGCGGCTACACCTTC. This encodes CASSLRRYSGYTF.

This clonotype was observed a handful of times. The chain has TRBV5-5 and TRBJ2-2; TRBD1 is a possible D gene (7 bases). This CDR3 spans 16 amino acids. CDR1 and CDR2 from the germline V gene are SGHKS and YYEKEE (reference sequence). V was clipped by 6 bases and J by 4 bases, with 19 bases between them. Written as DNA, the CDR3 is TGTGCCAGCACCAGGGGCGGAGGGGGCGGCACCGGGGAGCTGTTTTTT. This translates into CASTRGGGGGTGELFF.